The TCR beta chain described here comes from a study of OX40 agonist ivuxolimab in advanced cancers. The overall study: From about 23 to 85 years was the age range, with a mean of around 56 years, and approximately 84% were male. Three patients responded partially, comprising one with hepatocellular carcinoma and two with cutaneous melanoma. Study results and caveats: Among expanded peripheral T cells, antigen specificity went undetermined.

About this clone itself: Its target is not known.

The repertoire was sequenced with immunoSEQ multiplex PCR; TCRdb's copy has only in-frame clones and lacks some. The table lists around 60,000 clones, about 88% of them singletons. CDR3 length: 14 residues. Trimming removed 5 bases at V and 4 bases at J, with 15 bases between. Germline loops: CDR1 MDHEN, CDR2 SYDVKM. The sample here was CD4+ or CD8+ T cells sorted from blood, taken in a trial of the OX40 agonist ivuxolimab. The chain is built from TRBV28 and TRBJ2-7; D may be TRBD2 (5 bases). This clonotype was obtained from an adult with an advanced solid tumor such as melanoma, head and neck, liver or kidney cancer. The CDR3 nucleotides read TGTGCCAGCAGTCCCCCGGGAAGAAATTACGAGCAGTACTTC. Its translation is CASSPPGRNYEQYF.